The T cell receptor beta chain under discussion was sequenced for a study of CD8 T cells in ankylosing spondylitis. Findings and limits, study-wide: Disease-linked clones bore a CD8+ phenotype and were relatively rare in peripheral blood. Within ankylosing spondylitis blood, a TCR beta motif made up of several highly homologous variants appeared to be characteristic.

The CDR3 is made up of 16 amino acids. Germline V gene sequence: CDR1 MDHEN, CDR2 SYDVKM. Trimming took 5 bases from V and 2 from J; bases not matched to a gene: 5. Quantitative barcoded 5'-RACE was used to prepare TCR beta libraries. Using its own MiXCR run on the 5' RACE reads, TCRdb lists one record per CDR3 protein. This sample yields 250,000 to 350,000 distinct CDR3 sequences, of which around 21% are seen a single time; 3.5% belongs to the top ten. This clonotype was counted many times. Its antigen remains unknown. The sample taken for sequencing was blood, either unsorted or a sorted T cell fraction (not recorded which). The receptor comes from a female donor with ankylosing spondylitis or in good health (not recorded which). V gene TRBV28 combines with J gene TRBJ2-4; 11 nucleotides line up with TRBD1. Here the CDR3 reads CASSRTGGSSKNIQYF. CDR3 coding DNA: TGTGCCAGCAGTAGGACAGGGGGCTCCTCCAAAAACATTCAGTACTTC.